By its share, the clone carrying this T cell receptor beta chain is medium-sized (0.01 to 0.1%). What it recognizes is unknown. The data stem from a study of spatial heterogeneity in lung cancer. Overall study: The study consistently detected more beta-chain than alpha-chain sequences. The average count in raw reads for each unique TCR and UMI combination exceeded nine appearances.

TCRdb reanalysed the 5' RACE reads using MiXCR and keeps one entry per CDR3 protein. This sample has about 17,000 distinct CDR3 sequences, with 20% to 25% found just once. Whole-study findings and limits: Blood contained ubiquitous expanded tumor TCRs more at resection than at follow-up.

As for time point: sample taken at primary tumor resection. Without sorting, whole RNA was sequenced from tumor, nontumor lung or frozen PBMC. The donors were 72 patients with non-small cell lung cancer that was early-stage and untreated. This TCR was sampled from a female donor with early-stage non-small cell lung cancer. The sample consisted of PBMCs, taken at surgery.

This CDR3 is CASSGADRVLEKLFF. The CDR3 bases are TGTGCCAGCAGCGGAGCTGACAGGGTTTTGGAAAAACTGTTTTTT. The chain combines TRBV11-2 with TRBJ1-4, with TRBD1 matching 7 bases. After removal of 5 bases from V and 8 bases from J, the junction contained 11 bases not matched to a gene. The CDR3 has 15 residues. Germline loops: CDR1 SGHAT, CDR2 FQNNGV. Variable domain in full (rest from reference TRBV11-2 and TRBJ1-4): EAGVAQSPRYKIIEKRQSVAFWCNPISGHATLYWYQQILGQGPKLLIQFQNNGVVDDSQLPKDRFSAERLKGVDSTLKIQPAKLEDSAVYLCASSGADRVLEKLFFGSGTQLSVL.